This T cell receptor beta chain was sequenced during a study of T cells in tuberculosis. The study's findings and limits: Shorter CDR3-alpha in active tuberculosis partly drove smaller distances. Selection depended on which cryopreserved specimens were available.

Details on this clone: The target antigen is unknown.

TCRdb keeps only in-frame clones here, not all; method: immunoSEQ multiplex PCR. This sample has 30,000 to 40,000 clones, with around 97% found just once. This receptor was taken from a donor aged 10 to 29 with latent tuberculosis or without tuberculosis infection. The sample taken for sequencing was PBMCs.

This chain's CDR3 is CASTDQGYEQYF. Written as DNA, the CDR3 is TGTGCCAGCACGGATCAGGGCTACGAGCAGTACTTC. This chain links TRBV7-9 with TRBJ2-7, with D maybe TRBD1 (5 bases). V lost 7 bases, J lost 3 bases, and 10 bases lay in between. Germline values: CDR1 SEHNR, CDR2 FQNEAQ (reference sequence). This CDR3 has 12 amino acids.